This TCR beta chain was sequenced in a study of T cells in Graves' hyperthyroidism and ophthalmopathy. This clonotype was seen at least ten times. The CDR3 regions of TCR beta were amplified from RNA transcripts. In the first-round RT-PCR of the TCR CDR3, the HTBI primer set was used. TCRdb itself ran the multiplex PCR reads through MiXCR, one entry per CDR3 protein. The table lists hundreds of thousands of distinct CDR3 sequences, 13% to 15% of them singletons, with around 12% in the top ten. Per the germline V gene, CDR1 is LGHNT and CDR2 is FRNRAP. There are 14 residues in the CDR3. Trimming removed 7 bases from V and 7 bases from J, with 20 bases in between.

The sequence was collected from a woman aged 45-65 years with Graves' ophthalmopathy. The genes are TRBV12-5 and TRBJ2-7; possibly TRBD2 for D (5 bases). The sequenced material came from blood. The CDR3 coding sequence is TGTGCTAGTGCCATAGGACTCTCCTCGGGGGAGCAGTACTTC. Encoded protein: CASAIGLSSGEQYF.